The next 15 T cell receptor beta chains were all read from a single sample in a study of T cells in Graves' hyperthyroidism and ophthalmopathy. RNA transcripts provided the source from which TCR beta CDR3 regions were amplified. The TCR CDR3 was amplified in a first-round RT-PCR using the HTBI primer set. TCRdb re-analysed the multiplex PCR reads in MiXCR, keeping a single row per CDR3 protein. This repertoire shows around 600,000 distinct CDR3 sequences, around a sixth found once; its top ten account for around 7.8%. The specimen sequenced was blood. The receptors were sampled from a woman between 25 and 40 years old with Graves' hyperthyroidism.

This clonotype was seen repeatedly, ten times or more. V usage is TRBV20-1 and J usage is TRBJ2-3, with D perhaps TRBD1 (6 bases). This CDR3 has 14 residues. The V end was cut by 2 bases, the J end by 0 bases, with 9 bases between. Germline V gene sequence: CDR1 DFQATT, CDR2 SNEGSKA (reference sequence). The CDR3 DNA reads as TGCAGTGCTAGATGGACAGTGAGCACAGATACGCAGTATTTT. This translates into CSARWTVSTDTQYF.

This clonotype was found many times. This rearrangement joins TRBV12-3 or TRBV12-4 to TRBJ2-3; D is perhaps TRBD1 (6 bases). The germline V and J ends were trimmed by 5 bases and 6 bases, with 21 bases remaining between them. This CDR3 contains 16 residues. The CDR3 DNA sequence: TGTGCCAGCAGTCTACCCCCCGCAGGGGCGGAGGATACGCAGTATTTT. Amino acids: CASSLPPAGAEDTQYF.

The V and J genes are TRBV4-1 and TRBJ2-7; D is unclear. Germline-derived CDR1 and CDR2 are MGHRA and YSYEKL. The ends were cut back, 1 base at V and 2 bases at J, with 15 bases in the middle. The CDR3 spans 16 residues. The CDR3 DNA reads TGCGCCAGCAGCCAAGTTGTGGGCAACACCGCCTACGAGCAGTACTTC. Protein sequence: CASSQVVGNTAYEQYF.

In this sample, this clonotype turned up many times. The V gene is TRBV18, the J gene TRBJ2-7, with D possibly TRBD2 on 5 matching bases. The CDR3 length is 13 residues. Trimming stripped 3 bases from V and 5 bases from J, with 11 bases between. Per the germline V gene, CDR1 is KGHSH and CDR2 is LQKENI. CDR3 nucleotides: TGTGCCAGCTCACCGGTTGAGGGAAACGAGCAGTACTTC. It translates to CASSPVEGNEQYF.

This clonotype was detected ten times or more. The CDR3 spells CASSPGQMNTEAFF. The CDR3 coding sequence is TGTGCCAGCAGTCCGGGACAGATGAACACTGAAGCTTTCTTT. V is TRBV6-1 and J is TRBJ1-1; 7 bases agree with TRBD1. Germline CDR1 and CDR2: MNHNS and SASEGT. With V trimmed by 5 bases and J by 0 bases, 3 bases remained unmatched. The CDR3 runs 14 residues.

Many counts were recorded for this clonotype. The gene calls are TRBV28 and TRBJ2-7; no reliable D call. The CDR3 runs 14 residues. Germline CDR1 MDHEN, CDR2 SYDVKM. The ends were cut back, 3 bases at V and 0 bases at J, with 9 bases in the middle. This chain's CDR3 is CASSFLDSSYEQYF. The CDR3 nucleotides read TGTGCCAGCAGTTTCCTCGATAGCTCCTACGAGCAGTACTTC. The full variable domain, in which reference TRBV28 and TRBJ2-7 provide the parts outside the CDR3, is DVKVTQSSRYLVKRTGEKVFLECVQDMDHENMFWYRQDPGLGLRLIYFSYDVKMKEKGDIPEGYSVSREKKERFSLILESASTNQTSMYLCASSFLDSSYEQYFGPGTRLTVT.

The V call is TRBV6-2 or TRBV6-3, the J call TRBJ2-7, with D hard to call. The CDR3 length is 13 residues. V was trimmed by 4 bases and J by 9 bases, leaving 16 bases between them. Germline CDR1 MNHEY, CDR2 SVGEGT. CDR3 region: CASSCEETPRQYF. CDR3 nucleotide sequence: TGTGCCAGCAGTTGCGAAGAGACTCCCCGGCAGTACTTC.

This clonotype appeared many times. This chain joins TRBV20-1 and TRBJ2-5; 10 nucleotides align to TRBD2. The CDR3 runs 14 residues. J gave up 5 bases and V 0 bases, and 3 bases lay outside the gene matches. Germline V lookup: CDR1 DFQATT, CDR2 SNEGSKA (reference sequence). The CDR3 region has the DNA TGCAGTGCTAGAGAGATTAGCGGGAGGGAGACCCAGTACTTC. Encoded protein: CSAREISGRETQYF.

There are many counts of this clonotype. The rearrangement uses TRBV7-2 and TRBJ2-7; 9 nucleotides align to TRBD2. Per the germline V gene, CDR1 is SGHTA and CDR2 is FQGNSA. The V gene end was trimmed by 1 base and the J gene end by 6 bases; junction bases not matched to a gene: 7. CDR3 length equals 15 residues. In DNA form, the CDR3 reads TGTGCCAGCAGCTTAGGGGCTAGCGGGACGGGCGAGCAGTACTTC. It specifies CASSLGASGTGEQYF.

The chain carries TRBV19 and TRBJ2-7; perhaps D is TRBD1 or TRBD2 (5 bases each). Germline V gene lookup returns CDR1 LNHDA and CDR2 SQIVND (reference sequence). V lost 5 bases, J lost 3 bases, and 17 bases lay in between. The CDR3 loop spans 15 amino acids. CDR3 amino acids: CASSPNRDGIYEQYF. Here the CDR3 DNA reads TGTGCCAGTAGTCCAAACCGGGACGGAATCTACGAGCAGTACTTC.

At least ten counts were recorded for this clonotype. The CDR3 DNA reads as TGTGCCAGCAGCGCCAGCTCGGGGACTAGCGACCACTACGAGCAGTACTTC. It encodes CASSASSGTSDHYEQYF. The chain links TRBV14 to TRBJ2-7; 10 nucleotides align to TRBD2. The CDR3 sequence is 17 residues long. Unmatched junction bases numbered 13, after V lost 5 bases and J lost 3 bases. Germline CDR1 and CDR2: SGHDN and FVKESK.

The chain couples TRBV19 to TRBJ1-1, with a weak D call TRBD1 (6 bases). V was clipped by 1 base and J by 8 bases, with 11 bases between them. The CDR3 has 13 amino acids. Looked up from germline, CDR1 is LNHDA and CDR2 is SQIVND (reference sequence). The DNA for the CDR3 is TGTGCCAGTAGTATAGCAGGGGCCACGGAAGCTTTCTTT. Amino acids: CASSIAGATEAFF.

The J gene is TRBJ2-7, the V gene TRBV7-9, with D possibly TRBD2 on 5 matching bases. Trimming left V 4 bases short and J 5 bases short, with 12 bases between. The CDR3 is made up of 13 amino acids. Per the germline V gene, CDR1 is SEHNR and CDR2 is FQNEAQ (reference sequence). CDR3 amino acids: CASSWRTFNEQYF. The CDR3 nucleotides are TGTGCCAGCAGCTGGAGGACCTTTAACGAGCAGTACTTC.

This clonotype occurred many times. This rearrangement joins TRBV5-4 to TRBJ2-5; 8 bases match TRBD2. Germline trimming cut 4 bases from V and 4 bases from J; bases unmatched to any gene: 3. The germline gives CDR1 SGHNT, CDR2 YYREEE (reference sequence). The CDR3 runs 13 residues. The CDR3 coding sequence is TGTGCCAGCAGCGCGGGAGGTTCAGAGACCCAGTACTTC. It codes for CASSAGGSETQYF.

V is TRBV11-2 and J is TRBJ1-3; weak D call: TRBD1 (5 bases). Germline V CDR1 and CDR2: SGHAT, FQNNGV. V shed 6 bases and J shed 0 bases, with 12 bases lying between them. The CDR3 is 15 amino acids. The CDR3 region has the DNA TGTGCCAGCAGTGGAAGGGGTTACTCTGGAAACACCATATATTTT. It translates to CASSGRGYSGNTIYF.